Here is one T cell receptor beta chain with its context. No antigen is known for it. This sample stems from a study of naive and memory T cell subsets. Findings and caveats of the study: Naive and memory repertoire findings lacked a ground truth for validation. Over 90% of naive TCR sequences appeared only once after error correction, unlike memory subsets. Activation and differentiation may alter RNA-based TCR counts.

An equimolar mix of two oligonucleotides served as the beta constant-region primer for TRBC1 and TRBC2. TCRdb recomputed calls from the UMI-ligation and nested PCR reads with MiXCR, one row per CDR3 protein. This sample has tens of thousands of distinct CDR3 sequences, with 13% found just once. CDR3 length: 18 amino acids. Germline CDR1 and CDR2: MNHEY and SVGAGI. Trimming at V came to 5 bases and at J to 0 bases, leaving 15 bases not matched to a gene. Sequenced input: central memory CD4+ T cells from blood. This clonotype was sampled from a human donor in good health. V usage is TRBV6-5 and J usage is TRBJ1-1; 7 bases are shared with TRBD1. The CDR3 spells CASSTSQGLSVMNTEAFF. In DNA form, the CDR3 reads TGTGCCAGCAGTACATCACAGGGGTTGTCTGTAATGAACACTGAAGCTTTCTTT.